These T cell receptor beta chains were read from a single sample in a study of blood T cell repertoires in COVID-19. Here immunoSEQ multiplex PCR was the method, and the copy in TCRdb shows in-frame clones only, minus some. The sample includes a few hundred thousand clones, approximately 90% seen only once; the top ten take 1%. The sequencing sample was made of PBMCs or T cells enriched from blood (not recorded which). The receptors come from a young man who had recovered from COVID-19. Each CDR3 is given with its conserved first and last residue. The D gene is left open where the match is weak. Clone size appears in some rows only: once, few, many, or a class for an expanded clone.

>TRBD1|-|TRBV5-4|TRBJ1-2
CASTVLHGTDGYGYTF
TGTGCCAGCACCGTTCTCCACGGGACAGACGGTTATGGCTACACCTTC
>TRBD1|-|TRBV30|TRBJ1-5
CAWSAPNLQGAHQPQHF
TGTGCCTGGAGTGCTCCGAACCTACAGGGGGCACATCAGCCCCAGCATTTT
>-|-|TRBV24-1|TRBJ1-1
CATRQGMNTEAFF
TGTGCCACCAGACAGGGCATGAACACTGAAGCTTTCTTT
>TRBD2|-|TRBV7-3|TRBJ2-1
CASSQTSGIYNEQFF
TGTGCCAGCAGCCAGACTAGCGGGATCTACAATGAGCAGTTCTTC
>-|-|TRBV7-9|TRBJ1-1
CASSFDNRNTEAFF
TGTGCCAGCAGCTTTGACAACCGGAACACTGAAGCTTTCTTT
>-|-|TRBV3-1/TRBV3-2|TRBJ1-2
CASSETGMGYTF
TGTGCCAGCAGCGAAACAGGGATGGGCTACACCTTC
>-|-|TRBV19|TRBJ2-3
CASSIATDTQYF
TGTGCCAGTAGTATTGCGACAGATACGCAGTATTTT
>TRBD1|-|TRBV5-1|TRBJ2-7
CASRGQGASYEQYF
TGCGCCAGCAGGGGACAGGGTGCGTCCTACGAGCAGTACTTC
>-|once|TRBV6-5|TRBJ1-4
CASSPSGSTNEKLFF
TGTGCCAGCAGTCCCTCCGGTTCAACTAATGAAAAACTGTTTTTT
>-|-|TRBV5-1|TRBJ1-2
CASNLGAGYGYTF
TGCGCCAGCAACCTGGGGGCAGGCTATGGCTACACCTTC
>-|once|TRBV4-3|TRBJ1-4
CASSQDEGSNEKLFF
TGCGCCAGCAGCCAAGATGAAGGGAGCAATGAAAAACTGTTTTTT
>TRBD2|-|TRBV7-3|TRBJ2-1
CASSFFAGGWNEQFF
TGTGCCAGCAGCTTTTTTGCGGGAGGGTGGAATGAGCAGTTCTTC
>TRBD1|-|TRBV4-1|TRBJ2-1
CASSQEGQGAGEQFF
TGCGCCAGCAGCCAAGAGGGACAGGGGGCGGGAGAGCAGTTCTTC
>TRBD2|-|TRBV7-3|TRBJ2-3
CASSPSSGGASDTQYF
TGTGCCAGCAGCCCTTCTAGCGGGGGGGCATCAGATACGCAGTATTTT
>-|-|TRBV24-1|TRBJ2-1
CATSDALRNEQFF
TGTGCCACCAGTGATGCCCTGAGGAATGAGCAGTTCTTC
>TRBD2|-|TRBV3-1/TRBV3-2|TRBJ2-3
CASSLLDPSGGRNTQYF
TGTGCCAGCAGCCTCCTCGACCCGAGCGGGGGGCGAAATACGCAGTATTTT
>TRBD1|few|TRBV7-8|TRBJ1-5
CASSTGQGYRNSNQPQHF
TGTGCCAGCAGTACGGGACAGGGGTATAGGAATAGCAATCAGCCCCAGCATTTT